A single sample is the source of the 31 T cell receptor beta chains below, sequenced in a study of blood T cell repertoires in COVID-19. This table comes from immunoSEQ multiplex PCR, and its TCRdb copy is limited to in-frame clones, with some not included. The repertoire holds 250,000 to 300,000 clones, with more than 80% as singletons. Specimen: peripheral blood. These TCRs come from a woman in her forties or fifties with COVID-19, enrolled during active disease.

This chain connects TRBV3-1 (or the pseudogene TRBV3-2) to TRBJ2-1, with 7 bases that match TRBD1. This CDR3 has 14 residues. Trimming took 5 bases from V and 6 from J; bases not matched to a gene: 7. The germline V gene encodes CDR1 LGHDT and CDR2 YNNKEL (reference sequence). CDR3 amino acids: CASSSGGLGNEQFF. The CDR3 DNA follows: TGTGCCAGCAGCTCAGGGGGTTTAGGCAATGAGCAGTTCTTC.

V and J are TRBV7-2 and TRBJ2-1; tentatively, D is TRBD2 (6 bases). The CDR3 extends over 16 amino acids. Trimming pared 5 bases from V and 9 bases from J, leaving 23 bases between. Germline V gene lookup returns CDR1 SGHTA and CDR2 FQGNSA. CDR3 sequence: CASSPYGGGKSGEQFF. The CDR3 nucleotides read TGTGCCAGCAGCCCTTACGGTGGCGGGAAATCCGGTGAGCAGTTCTTC.

The rearrangement joins TRBV5-6 to TRBJ1-4; TRBD1 aligns across 7 bases. The trim removed 3 bases at V and 4 bases at J, leaving 9 bases unmatched. Per germline, CDR1 SGHDT and CDR2 YYEEEE. CDR3 length equals 16 residues. CDR3 sequence reads: CASSSPGTDFNEKLFF. The CDR3 region has the DNA TGTGCCAGCAGCTCCCCTGGGACAGACTTTAATGAAAAACTGTTTTTT.

This clone was observed once. J is TRBJ2-7 and V is TRBV5-6; possible D gene TRBD1, 7 bases. Trimming pared 2 bases from V and 6 bases from J, leaving 15 bases between. The CDR3 totals 14 residues. Germline CDR1 is SGHDT and CDR2 is YYEEEE. The CDR3 region has the DNA TGTGCCAGCAGCTTCAGGGGGAGGAGTGGCGAGCAGTACTTC. It translates to CASSFRGRSGEQYF.

This chain links TRBV15 with TRBJ1-1; 7 bases fit TRBD1. Losses at the gene ends were 0 bases for V and 4 bases for J; bases not matched to a gene: 14. CDR1 and CDR2 (germline): LNHNV, YYDKDF (reference sequence). CDR3 size: 18 residues. CDR3 residues: CATSRDRVGGEGGTEAFF. DNA of the CDR3: TGTGCCACCAGCAGAGATCGCGTAGGGGGCGAAGGAGGCACTGAAGCTTTCTTT.

This clone was observed a single time. V usage is TRBV5-1 and J usage is TRBJ2-3; the match to TRBD2 covers 10 bases. V shed 7 bases, J shed 3 bases, and the junction held 14 bases outside the gene matches. The CDR3 is made up of 17 amino acids. Germline CDR1 and CDR2: SGHRS and YFSETQ. CDR3 sequence: CASSLRVLAGTTDTQYF. The CDR3 coding sequence is TGCGCCAGCTCACTTAGGGTACTAGCGGGAACGACAGATACGCAGTATTTT.

This rearrangement joins TRBV6-5 to TRBJ1-5; TRBD1 aligns across 8 bases. V lost 5 bases, J lost 6 bases, and 3 bases stayed unmatched. The CDR3 runs 13 residues. Germline V gives CDR1 MNHEY, CDR2 SVGAGI. The CDR3 region has the DNA TGTGCCAGCAGTCGGACAGGGACTCAGCCCCAGCATTTT. Protein: CASSRTGTQPQHF.

The chain combines TRBV18 with TRBJ2-5; tentative D call: TRBD1 (6 bases). The CDR3 length is 16 residues. Trimming stripped 3 bases from V and 5 bases from J, with 19 bases between. Looked up from germline, CDR1 is KGHSH and CDR2 is LQKENI. In nucleotides, the CDR3 is TGTGCCAGCTCACCTCCGGGACACCTTGCCTCGGAGACCCAGTACTTC. Translating gives CASSPPGHLASETQYF.

The V and J genes are TRBV4-3 and TRBJ2-3; 8 positions match TRBD1. This CDR3 is 18 amino acids long. Germline-derived CDR1 and CDR2 are LGHNA and YSLEER. Unmatched junction bases numbered 12, after V lost 2 bases and J lost 2 bases. CDR3 coding DNA: TGCGCCAGCAGCCAACCCGTGACAGGGGCCGTAAACACAGATACGCAGTATTTT. Translation gives CASSQPVTGAVNTDTQYF.

V gene TRBV27 combines with J gene TRBJ2-7; TRBD1 is a possible D gene (6 bases). The V end lost 11 bases, the J end lost 3 bases, and 41 bases lay between the germline ends. The CDR3 loop spans 21 amino acids. Germline values: CDR1 MNHEY, CDR2 SMNVEV (reference sequence). The CDR3 nucleotides read TGTGCCGGCAAAAGGACAGTAAGGTCGGAGATTTCCGAGCGTTATTACTACGAGCAGTACTTC. This gives the protein CAGKRTVRSEISERYYYEQYF.

This chain connects TRBV18 to TRBJ2-7; possibly TRBD1 for D (5 bases). The CDR3 loop spans 14 amino acids. Trimming shortened V by 2 bases and J by 2 bases, and 10 bases separated the two germline ends. Germline V gene data show CDR1 as KGHSH and CDR2 as LQKENI. CDR3: CASSPFDSTYEQYF. Written as DNA, the CDR3 is TGTGCCAGCTCACCATTCGACAGTACCTACGAGCAGTACTTC.

This clone showed up just a few times. The chain has TRBV29-1 and TRBJ2-7, with a weak D call TRBD2 (6 bases). The CDR3 extends over 14 amino acids. Trimming pared 4 bases from V and 0 bases from J, leaving 13 bases between. Germline CDR1 SQVTM, CDR2 ANQGSEA. The CDR3 is CSVGLAERSYEQYF. The DNA for the CDR3 is TGCAGCGTTGGGTTAGCGGAGCGCTCCTACGAGCAGTACTTC.

The chain employs TRBV5-1 and TRBJ2-7, with TRBD2 identical over 9 bases. There are 16 residues in the CDR3. V was pared by 3 bases and J by 4 bases, with 11 bases of the junction left unmatched. The V gene's germline CDR1 is SGHRS and CDR2 YFSETQ. The CDR3 nucleotides are TGCGCCAGCAGCTCAACTAGCGGGCACCAGGGGTACGAGCAGTACTTC. Its protein product is CASSSTSGHQGYEQYF.

This chain connects TRBV4-1 to TRBJ2-7, with TRBD1 as a possible D gene (6 bases). Trimming cost V 2 bases and J 2 bases, with 16 bases left between them. Germline assignment: CDR1 MGHRA and CDR2 YSYEKL. There are 16 residues in the CDR3. As DNA, the CDR3 is TGCGCCAGCAGCCAACAGTTAGTCAGGGGCGCCTACGAGCAGTACTTC. It codes for CASSQQLVRGAYEQYF.

A remark on this clone: A read error may account for a junction end that differs from germline. CDR3 in DNA: TGTGCTAGCAGCTTGGCTAGCGGGAGGACCGGGGAGCTGTTTTTT. It is translated as CASSLASGRTGELFF. The chain carries TRBV7-7 and TRBJ2-2, with 11 bases aligning to TRBD2. There are 15 residues in the CDR3. Germline V gene lookup returns CDR1 SSHAT and CDR2 FNYEAQ (reference sequence).

The rearrangement links TRBV18 to TRBJ1-3, with 9 bases identical to TRBD1. V gave up 3 bases and J gave up 1 base; unmatched junction bases: 13. The CDR3 has 19 amino acids. Per the germline V gene, CDR1 is KGHSH and CDR2 is LQKENI. CDR3 nucleotide sequence: TGTGCCAGCTCACCTGTGACAGGGGGTCCCAGGAGGTCTGGAAACACCATATATTTT. Translation gives CASSPVTGGPRRSGNTIYF.

This sequence joins TRBV19 and TRBJ1-6; 12 nucleotides match TRBD1. CDR3 length: 16 amino acids. Germline loops: CDR1 LNHDA, CDR2 SQIVND (reference sequence). V lost 1 base to trimming and J lost 9 bases; unmatched junction nucleotides: 4. CDR3 sequence reads: CASSIAGTGGSSPLHF. The CDR3 nucleotides are TGTGCCAGTAGTATAGCCGGGACAGGGGGCAGTTCACCCCTCCACTTT.

The chain employs TRBV5-1 and TRBJ2-3; TRBD2 aligns across 8 bases. The CDR3 contains 14 residues. Germline loops: CDR1 SGHRS, CDR2 YFSETQ. V gave up 2 bases and J gave up 2 bases; unmatched junction bases: 1. CDR3 in DNA: TGCGCCAGCAGCTTCGGACTAGCCACAGATACGCAGTATTTT. This codes for CASSFGLATDTQYF.

V usage is TRBV7-9 and J usage is TRBJ1-1; perhaps TRBD1 as D (6 bases). CDR3 size: 15 residues. Per the germline V gene, CDR1 is SEHNR and CDR2 is FQNEAQ (reference sequence). V was trimmed by 4 bases and J by 6 bases, leaving 18 bases between them. The CDR3 loop reads CASSSPNRDSPEAFF. DNA for the CDR3: TGTGCCAGCAGCTCTCCAAACAGGGATTCCCCTGAAGCTTTCTTT.

The rearrangement joins TRBV11-2 to TRBJ1-6; TRBD1 might be the D (5 bases). Trimming removed 1 base at V and 5 bases at J, with 12 bases between. Germline V gene data show CDR1 as SGHAT and CDR2 as FQNNGV. The CDR3 sequence is 16 residues long. DNA for the CDR3: TGTGCCAGCAGCTTAGTTAGGGGAATTAATAATTCACCCCTCCACTTT. Its protein is CASSLVRGINNSPLHF.

The rearrangement joins TRBV5-1 to TRBJ2-2; 7 bases map to TRBD1. The germline V gene encodes CDR1 SGHRS and CDR2 YFSETQ. After removal of 4 bases from V and 0 bases from J, the junction contained 6 bases not matched to a gene. This CDR3 spans 16 amino acids. The CDR3: CASSPAGTANTGELFF. CDR3 DNA sequence: TGCGCCAGCAGCCCCGCCGGGACAGCGAACACCGGGGAGCTGTTTTTT. Variable domain in full (rest from reference TRBV5-1 and TRBJ2-2): KAGVTQTPRYLIKTRGQQVTLSCSPISGHRSVSWYQQTPGQGLQFLFEYFSETQRNKGNFPGRFSGRQFSNSRSEMNVSTLELGDSALYLCASSPAGTANTGELFFGEGSRLTVL.

This sequence joins TRBV6-6 and TRBJ2-3, with 7 bases fitting TRBD1. The ends lost 4 bases at V and 2 bases at J; junction bases unmatched: 6. Germline V gives CDR1 MNHNY, CDR2 SVGAGI (reference sequence). The CDR3 length is 15 residues. The CDR3 protein is CASSFRDRDTDTQYF. CDR3 in DNA: TGTGCCAGCAGTTTCCGGGACAGAGACACAGATACGCAGTATTTT.

The chain carries TRBV20-1 and TRBJ1-5; possibly TRBD1 for D (5 bases). The CDR3 covers 14 residues. Deletions cut 3 bases from V and 5 bases from J, with 14 bases between. Germline V gene sequence: CDR1 DFQATT, CDR2 SNEGSKA (reference sequence). The CDR3 DNA follows: TGCAGTGCTAGTTCCGGGAGGGACCATCAGCCCCAGCATTTT. Its protein product is CSASSGRDHQPQHF.

The chain is built from TRBV24-1 and TRBJ2-2; weak D call: TRBD1 (5 bases). CDR3 length: 15 amino acids. V gave up 9 bases and J gave up 6 bases, with 19 bases separating them. Germline assignment: CDR1 KGHDR and CDR2 SFDVKD. CDR3 sequence reads: CATGQGRVKSGELFF. CDR3 coding DNA: TGTGCCACCGGTCAGGGCAGGGTGAAGTCCGGGGAGCTGTTTTTT.

The chain couples TRBV5-1 to TRBJ2-7, with TRBD2 matching over 7 bases. The trim removed 3 bases at V and 4 bases at J, leaving 7 bases unmatched. The V gene's germline CDR1 is SGHRS and CDR2 YFSETQ. The CDR3 has 14 residues. CDR3 in amino acids: CASSSGSGKYEQYF. In nucleotides, the CDR3 is TGCGCCAGCAGCTCGGGAAGCGGGAAGTACGAGCAGTACTTC.

A single count supports this clone. The V and J genes are TRBV2 and TRBJ2-2, with 7 bases lining up with TRBD1. CDR3 length: 16 residues. Trimming took 8 bases from V and 3 from J; bases not matched to a gene: 12. Germline CDR1 SNHLY, CDR2 FYNNEI. This CDR3 reads CASGGGLGQYTGELFF. CDR3 nucleotide sequence: TGTGCCAGCGGGGGTGGGCTGGGACAGTACACCGGGGAGCTGTTTTTT. The whole variable domain, filled in from reference TRBV2 and TRBJ2-2, reads EPEVTQTPSHQVTQMGQEVILRCVPISNHLYFYWYRQILGQKVEFLVSFYNNEISEKSEIFDDQFSVERPDGSNFTLKIRSTKLEDSAMYFCASGGGLGQYTGELFFGEGSRLTVL.

Concerning this clone: This specimen includes other DNA sequences encoding the same CDR3. The rearrangement uses TRBV19 and TRBJ1-1; perhaps TRBD1 as D (5 bases). Trimming pared 3 bases from V and 1 base from J, leaving 6 bases between. Germline V lookup: CDR1 LNHDA, CDR2 SQIVND (reference sequence). This CDR3 region has 13 residues. The CDR3 spells CASSITGNTEAFF. In DNA form, the CDR3 reads TGTGCCAGTAGTATCACAGGGAACACTGAAGCTTTCTTT.

This chain connects TRBV6-5 to TRBJ1-5; 9 bases are a match to TRBD1. Unmatched junction bases numbered 4, after V lost 5 bases and J lost 2 bases. Per the germline V gene, CDR1 is MNHEY and CDR2 is SVGAGI. The CDR3 consists of 15 residues. This CDR3 reads CASSPTGGGNQPQHF. Here the CDR3 DNA reads TGTGCCAGCAGTCCGACAGGGGGGGGCAATCAGCCCCAGCATTTT.

The chain employs TRBV2 and TRBJ2-7, with a possible D match to TRBD1 (5 bases). The CDR3 consists of 13 residues. V dropped 0 bases and J dropped 8 bases, with 11 bases sitting between them. The germline gives CDR1 SNHLY, CDR2 FYNNEI. DNA for the CDR3: TGTGCCAGCAGTGAAGCAGGGGAAACGAAGCAGTACTTC. Translating gives CASSEAGETKQYF. The variable domain in full, completed from reference TRBV2 and TRBJ2-7, reads EPEVTQTPSHQVTQMGQEVILRCVPISNHLYFYWYRQILGQKVEFLVSFYNNEISEKSEIFDDQFSVERPDGSNFTLKIRSTKLEDSAMYFCASSEAGETKQYFGPGTRLTVT.

The rearrangement joins TRBV4-2 to TRBJ2-2; D may be TRBD2 (5 bases). Per the germline V gene, CDR1 is LGHNA and CDR2 is YNFKEQ. The V gene lost 4 bases and the J gene lost 6 bases, with 12 bases spanning the gap. The CDR3 runs to 14 residues. The CDR3, as DNA: TGTGCCAGCAGCCGCCTAGGAGGAGCCGGGGAGCTGTTTTTT. This gives the protein CASSRLGGAGELFF.

The CDR3 DNA follows: TGTGCCTGGAGTGTAGAGGACAGGGGGTTGAGAAACACTGAAGCTTTCTTT. This codes for CAWSVEDRGLRNTEAFF. V and J are TRBV30 and TRBJ1-1, with TRBD1 matching over 10 bases. The trim removed 0 bases at V and 2 bases at J, leaving 9 bases unmatched. Germline V lookup: CDR1 GTSNPN, CDR2 SVGIG (reference sequence). The CDR3 spans 17 residues. Based on the CDR3 plus reference TRBV30 and TRBJ1-1, the full variable domain is SQTIHQWPATLVQPVGSPLSLECTVEGTSNPNLYWYRQAAGRGLQLLFYSVGIGQISSEVPQNLSASRPQDRQFILSSKKLLLSDSGFYLCAWSVEDRGLRNTEAFFGQGTRLTVV.